Presented here are 13 T cell receptor beta chains from one specimen sequenced in a study of tumor and adjacent non-tumor tissue in lung cancer. The template was RNA from unsorted bulk tissue. A modified ARM-PCR protocol with three rounds of nested PCR amplified TCRbeta. TCRdb independently ran MiXCR on the multiplex PCR reads; one entry per CDR3 protein. The sample holds fewer than 120,000 distinct CDR3 sequences, over 75% seen once. Sequencing input: lung tumor tissue. The receptors come from a man between 65 and 85 years old with non-small cell lung cancer.

To note about this clonotype: An end of the junction does not agree with germline; a read error may underlie this. The rearrangement links TRBV6-2 or TRBV6-3 to TRBJ2-1; a weak D match, TRBD1 (7 bases). The CDR3 is 15 amino acids. CDR1 and CDR2 (germline): MNHEY, SVGEGT. CDR3 DNA: TGTACCAGCAGGGGGACAGACTGGGGGGACAATGAGCAGTTCTTC. Translated: CTSRGTDWGDNEQFF.

Concerning this clonotype itself: One end of the junction does not line up with germline, which may come from a read error. The V and J genes are TRBV5-4 and TRBJ2-5, with a tentative D call TRBD1 (5 bases). The CDR3 spans 16 residues. Germline-derived CDR1 and CDR2 are SGHNT and YYREEE (reference sequence). CDR3 coding DNA: TGTACCAGCAGCCTTCTCAAGGGGATATCGGGAGAGACCCAGTACTTC. This encodes CTSSLLKGISGETQYF.

Notes on this clonotype: At one end the junction does not follow the germline gene, possibly because of a read error. This chain links TRBV11-2 with TRBJ2-2; 7 nucleotides align to TRBD1. The CDR3 covers 16 residues. Germline CDR1 and CDR2: SGHAT and FQNNGV. The CDR3 DNA is TGTGCCAGCAGCTTAGTGGACACAGGGGTTGCCGGGGAGCGGTTGTTT. Its protein is CASSLVDTGVAGERLF.

Regarding this clonotype: At one boundary the junction diverges from the germline segment, which might be a read error. V and J are TRBV7-8 and TRBJ1-5; D gene unclear. Germline V CDR1 and CDR2: SGHVS, FQNEAQ. The CDR3 is 14 amino acids. Here the CDR3 DNA reads TGTGCCAGCAGCCAGACGGTTAGCAATCATCCCCAGCGTTTT. As protein: CASSQTVSNHPQRF.

In regard to this clonotype: This likely comes from a read error, as the CDR3 has no conserved phenylalanine or tryptophan at its end. The chain recombines TRBV11-2 with TRBJ2-2; TRBD1 might be the D (5 bases). Germline CDR1 SGHAT, CDR2 FQNNGV. V lost 8 bases, J lost 5 bases, and 15 bases lay in between. The CDR3 covers 14 residues. The CDR3 region is CASEQTVSTGELFS. As DNA, the CDR3 is TGTGCCAGCGAACAGACAGTAAGTACCGGGGAGCTGTTTTCT.

Note on this clonotype: Here the CDR3 omits its conserved ending phenylalanine or tryptophan, so a read error is the likely source. The chain uses TRBV4-1 and TRBJ2-5, with D perhaps matching TRBD1 or TRBD2 (5 bases each). This CDR3 has 14 amino acids. Per the germline V gene, CDR1 is MGHRA and CDR2 is YSYEKL. The CDR3 reads CVSSQLWGQETQYI. CDR3 DNA: TGCGTCAGCAGCCAACTGTGGGGGCAAGAGACCCAGTACATT.

Worth noting for this clonotype: One end of the junction is discordant with germline, which a read error may explain. The chain is built from TRBV11-3 and TRBJ2-3; D is tentatively TRBD1 or TRBD2 (5 bases each). The length of the CDR3 is 15 residues. Per germline, CDR1 SGHNT and CDR2 YENEEA. CDR3 coding DNA: TGTGTCAGCACCCGTCGGGACGTAAGCACAGATACGCAATATTTT. It specifies CVSTRRDVSTDTQYF.

Notes on this clonotype: A much bigger clone sits one base away, suggesting this may be a read error. The chain has TRBV7-9 and TRBJ2-2; D is uncertain. The V gene's germline CDR1 is SEHNR and CDR2 FQNEAQ (reference sequence). CDR3 length: 13 residues. Trimming removed 6 bases at V and 5 bases at J, with 10 bases between. CDR3 sequence: CASRAVATGELFF. The DNA of the CDR3 is TGTGCCAGCAGGGCCGTCGCGACCGGGGAGCTGTTTTTT.

Of note for this clonotype: A single base separates this from a much larger clone, so it may be a read error. Here the CDR3 reads CASSNLQTGYTF. The CDR3 nucleotides are TGCGCCAGCAGCAATCTTCAGACTGGCTACACCTTC. J is TRBJ1-2 and V is TRBV5-1; D unclear. V lost 4 bases and J 7 bases, leaving 11 bases between the germline ends. Per the germline V gene, CDR1 is SGHRS and CDR2 is YFSETQ. The CDR3 runs to 12 residues. The whole variable domain, remainder taken from reference TRBV5-1 and TRBJ1-2, is KAGVTQTPRYLIKTRGQQVTLSCSPISGHRSVSWYQQTPGQGLQFLFEYFSETQRNKGNFPGRFSGRQFSNSRSEMNVSTLELGDSALYLCASSNLQTGYTFGSGTRLTVV.

Concerning this clonotype itself: The junction and the germline gene differ at one end; a read error may be behind it. The V call is TRBV29-1, the J call TRBJ2-5; D is possibly TRBD1 (6 bases). The germline V gene has CDR1 SQVTM and CDR2 ANQGSEA. This CDR3 is 13 amino acids long. Here the CDR3 reads CRVADRFQKTHYF. As DNA, the CDR3 is TGCAGAGTGGCCGACAGGTTCCAAAAGACCCATTACTTC.

Turning to this clonotype: A much bigger clone sits one base away, suggesting this may be a read error. This chain connects TRBV5-1 to TRBJ2-2, with TRBD1 matching over 7 bases. CDR3 length: 15 amino acids. Germline CDR1 and CDR2: SGHRS and YFSETQ. The CDR3 DNA is TGCGCCAGCAGCTTGGTTACAGGGGACAGTGGGGAGCTGATTTTT. Its protein product is CASSLVTGDSGELIF.

Points on this clonotype: A much bigger clone sits one base away, suggesting this may be a read error. The rearrangement uses TRBV5-1 and TRBJ1-1; 7 nucleotides line up with TRBD1. The germline V gene encodes CDR1 SGHRS and CDR2 YFSETQ. This CDR3 has 14 amino acids. The CDR3 nucleotides read TGCGCCAGCAGAGAGGGACAGAGGAACACTGAAGCTATCTTT. Translated, it gives CASREGQRNTEAIF.

In regard to this clonotype: A junction end diverges from the germline sequence, so it may reflect a read error. The rearrangement joins TRBV11-2 to TRBJ2-3; D unclear. CDR3 length: 14 amino acids. Germline lookup yields CDR1 SGHAT and CDR2 FQNNGV. The CDR3 spells CASSPTPASNTKYF. For the CDR3, the DNA is TGTGCCAGCAGCCCAACCCCAGCGTCAAATACGAAGTATTTT.